This TCR beta chain was captured by sequencing in a study of blood T cells in healthy people across ages. For the second PCR, which ran for about 6 to 11 cycles, a sample-barcoded 5' primer and a J-beta primer mix were used. TCRdb called the 5' RACE reads again in MiXCR, with one record for every CDR3 protein. The data show around 1,800,000 distinct CDR3 sequences, 35% to 50% seen once. Findings and limits, study-wide: Researchers report that TCR beta diversity correlated strongly with naive T cell percentage. The study lacked donor CMV status, which possibly confounded expanded clonotype changes.

V was pared by 3 bases and J by 11 bases, with 11 bases between. This CDR3 is 12 amino acids long. In regard to this clonotype: Its antigen is unidentified.

This receptor was identified in a human donor in good health. This chain joins TRBV12-3 or TRBV12-4 and TRBJ2-1; perhaps TRBD1 as D (6 bases). Material: blood. In DNA, the CDR3 is TGTGCCAGCAGTTTCGGGACAAACCAGCAGTTCTTC. The encoded protein is CASSFGTNQQFF.